A single sample gave rise to the 14 T cell receptor beta chains below, sequenced in a study of T cells in tumors after PD-1 blockade. Sequenced by immunoSEQ multiplex PCR; TCRdb stores in-frame clones only, minus some. The sample lists 2,000 or so clones; roughly 70% were seen once. The time point here: second of two pre-therapy site-matched biopsies about 2 months apart. The sequenced sample was tumor tissue, obtained before anti-PD-1 treatment. Receptors originate from a human donor with basal cell carcinoma.

V is TRBV7-9 and J is TRBJ2-5; 11 bases fit TRBD2. The CDR3 is 15 amino acids. Trimming removed 5 bases from V and 2 bases from J; junction bases left unmatched: 4. CDR1 and CDR2 (germline): SEHNR, FQNEAQ (reference sequence). The CDR3 nucleotides are TGTGCCAGCAGCCTGGGACTAGCGGAACAAGAGACCCAGTACTTC. Its protein is CASSLGLAEQETQYF.

The table lists this clone with a few counts. This chain connects TRBV7-8 to TRBJ2-1; 12 nucleotides match TRBD2. CDR3 length equals 16 residues. From germline, CDR1 is SGHVS and CDR2 FQNEAQ. V was clipped by 6 bases and J by 0 bases; unmatched bases: 3. The CDR3, as DNA: TGTGCCAGCAGAAAGACTAGCGGGGGCTCCTACAATGAGCAGTTCTTC. Translation: CASRKTSGGSYNEQFF.

The rearrangement uses TRBV5-1 and TRBJ1-6, with D hard to call. CDR1 is SGHRS and CDR2 is YFSETQ in the germline V gene. CDR3 length: 15 residues. Trimming stripped 2 bases from V and 4 bases from J, with 10 bases between. CDR3 sequence (DNA): TGCGCCAGCAGCTTTTTTTCAGCTTATAATTCACCCCTCCACTTT. Translating gives CASSFFSAYNSPLHF.

CDR3 in amino acids: CASTMDDAAYEQYF. The DNA for the CDR3 is TGTGCCAGCACCATGGACGACGCGGCCTACGAGCAGTACTTC. The chain couples TRBV6-6 to TRBJ2-7; D ambiguous. Germline V gives CDR1 MNHNY, CDR2 SVGAGI (reference sequence). Trimming shortened V by 7 bases and J by 2 bases, and 15 bases separated the two germline ends. CDR3 length: 14 residues.

The DNA of the CDR3 is TGTGCCAGCAGCCAAAACAGGGATGTACTTGGCTACACCTTC. It specifies CASSQNRDVLGYTF. The chain links TRBV4-2 to TRBJ1-2; tentative D call: TRBD1 (6 bases). The CDR3 consists of 14 residues. The V gene's germline CDR1 is LGHNA and CDR2 YNFKEQ. Trimming removed 2 bases at V and 7 bases at J, with 14 bases between.

There are a few counts of this clone. The rearrangement uses TRBV5-6 and TRBJ2-7; D perhaps matches TRBD2 (5 bases). The germline gives CDR1 SGHDT, CDR2 YYEEEE. The V and J ends lost 1 base and 4 bases respectively, with 12 bases between them. The length of the CDR3 is 14 residues. CDR3 sequence: CASSLTASRYEQYF. CDR3 nucleotides: TGTGCCAGCAGCTTGACGGCTAGCAGGTACGAGCAGTACTTC.

This clone was counted a few times. The chain couples TRBV29-1 to TRBJ2-1; possibly TRBD1 for D (5 bases). Germline V lookup: CDR1 SQVTM, CDR2 ANQGSEA. V was shortened by 3 bases and J by 4 bases, with 10 bases between the two germline ends. This CDR3 is built from 13 residues. CDR3 region: CSVDISGYNEQFF. In DNA form, the CDR3 reads TGCAGCGTTGACATTTCAGGGTACAATGAGCAGTTCTTC.

J is TRBJ2-1 and V is TRBV6-4; D call uncertain. The length of the CDR3 is 14 residues. The V gene lost 5 bases and the J gene lost 3 bases, with 11 bases spanning the gap. CDR1 and CDR2 from the germline V gene are MRHNA and SNTAGT. CDR3 loop: CASSRGPDYNEQFF. The DNA for the CDR3 is TGTGCCAGCAGTCGTGGGCCGGACTACAATGAGCAGTTCTTC.

The chain couples TRBV9 to TRBJ2-7, with D possibly being TRBD2 (6 bases). Germline V gives CDR1 SGDLS, CDR2 YYNGEE. V was pared by 4 bases and J by 3 bases, with 17 bases between. This CDR3 has 15 residues. This CDR3 is CASSIGGGGYYEQYF. CDR3 in DNA: TGTGCCAGCAGCATCGGGGGTGGCGGCTACTACGAGCAGTACTTC.

The chain recombines TRBV30 with TRBJ1-3; a possible D gene is TRBD1 (5 bases). The germline CDR1 and CDR2 sequences are GTSNPN and SVGIG (reference sequence). This CDR3 comprises 15 residues. The V end lost 3 bases, the J end lost 0 bases, and 12 bases lay between the germline ends. The chain's CDR3 is CAWSTGGGSGNTIYF. CDR3 sequence (DNA): TGTGCCTGGAGCACCGGGGGGGGCTCTGGAAACACCATATATTTT.

The V call is TRBV27, the J call TRBJ2-7; a weak D match, TRBD2 (5 bases). The CDR3 has 15 residues. V lost 5 bases and J 4 bases, leaving 18 bases between the germline ends. The germline V gene has CDR1 MNHEY and CDR2 SMNVEV (reference sequence). The CDR3 bases are TGTGCCAGCAGTGCCGGACGGAGGCTAAAGTACGAGCAGTACTTC. Translated: CASSAGRRLKYEQYF.

The V call is TRBV28, the J call TRBJ1-1; D may be TRBD1 (5 bases). CDR1 MDHEN and CDR2 SYDVKM come from the germline V gene. V gave up 5 bases and J gave up 5 bases, with 12 bases separating them. CDR3 length equals 13 residues. The CDR3 here is CASSPLGETEAFF. DNA for the CDR3: TGTGCCAGCAGTCCTCTGGGGGAGACTGAAGCTTTCTTT.

This clone was counted only a few times. The genes are TRBV3-1 (or the pseudogene TRBV3-2) and TRBJ1-6; D is possibly TRBD1 (5 bases). CDR1 is LGHDT, CDR2 YNNKEL, per germline (reference sequence). This CDR3 comprises 18 residues. Deletions cut 4 bases from V and 4 bases from J, with 20 bases between. The CDR3 reads CASSRMATGRQYNSPLHF. The CDR3 DNA reads as TGTGCCAGCAGCCGAATGGCTACAGGTAGACAATATAATTCACCCCTCCACTTT.

V is TRBV5-1 and J is TRBJ1-1; D remains unclear. The CDR3 has 15 amino acids. Per the germline V gene, CDR1 is SGHRS and CDR2 is YFSETQ. Trimming took off 0 bases at V and 0 bases at J, with 9 bases between the two ends. CDR3 amino acids: CASSLDPGMNTEAFF. Written as DNA, the CDR3 is TGCGCCAGCAGCTTGGATCCGGGCATGAACACTGAAGCTTTCTTT.